These 29 T cell receptor beta chains share one sample of origin, sequenced in a study of cytomegalovirus exposure and HLA in healthy donors. TCRdb keeps only in-frame clones here, not all; method: immunoSEQ multiplex PCR. This table has some 170,000 clones, just under 90% appearing once. Sequenced sample: PBMCs. All receptors come from a woman aged 25 to 39 in good health and CMV-seronegative.

The V gene is TRBV6-5, the J gene TRBJ2-5; perhaps TRBD1 as D (5 bases). Trimming took off 5 bases at V and 1 base at J, with 11 bases between the two ends. This CDR3 comprises 14 residues. The germline CDR1 and CDR2 sequences are MNHEY and SVGAGI. CDR3 nucleotides: TGTGCCAGCAGTCAGAGACAGTTCCAAGAGACCCAGTACTTC. Encoded protein: CASSQRQFQETQYF.

A few counts support this clone. This chain uses TRBV2 with TRBJ2-7; D remains ambiguous. CDR3 length: 11 amino acids. The V end was cut by 4 bases, the J end by 7 bases, with 8 bases between. Germline CDR1 is SNHLY and CDR2 is FYNNEI. As DNA, the CDR3 is TGTGCCAGCAGTGGGGCCTTGGAGCAGTACTTC. Residues: CASSGALEQYF.

The chain couples TRBV4-1 to TRBJ1-5; possible D gene TRBD1, 6 bases. CDR1 and CDR2 from the germline V gene are MGHRA and YSYEKL. This CDR3 is built from 18 residues. The ends were cut back, 3 bases at V and 0 bases at J, with 18 bases in the middle. The CDR3 region has the DNA TGCGCCAGCAGCCAGGGCAATTTGGGGGCGAGTAGCAATCAGCCCCAGCATTTT. This translates into CASSQGNLGASSNQPQHF.

CDR3 DNA: TGCGCCAGCGGTCCGCTCGGTACCGGGGAGCTGTTTTTT. This encodes CASGPLGTGELFF. V gene TRBV10-1 combines with J gene TRBJ2-2; D gene ambiguous. V was cut by 8 bases and J by 5 bases, with 12 bases left in between. Germline V gene lookup returns CDR1 WNHNN and CDR2 SYGVQD (reference sequence). CDR3 length equals 13 residues.

The genes are TRBV6-1 and TRBJ2-7; 8 bases agree with TRBD1. J lost 6 bases, V lost 0 bases, and 7 bases had no gene match. Germline CDR1 MNHNS, CDR2 SASEGT. The CDR3 is 15 residues long. The CDR3 DNA follows: TGTGCCAGCAGTGAAGCGGGCCAGGGGGCCGTCGAGCAGTACTTC. As protein: CASSEAGQGAVEQYF.

This clone was seen more than once but under ten times. The J gene is TRBJ1-1, the V gene TRBV29-1; possibly TRBD1 for D (6 bases). With 5 bases removed from V and 1 base from J, the gap between germline ends came to 11 bases. This CDR3 region has 13 residues. CDR1 is SQVTM and CDR2 is ANQGSEA in the germline V gene. The CDR3 DNA follows: TGCAGCGTTCACAAGGACAGGAACACTGAAGCTTTCTTT. Protein sequence: CSVHKDRNTEAFF. The full variable domain, rest sourced from reference TRBV29-1 and TRBJ1-1, is SAVISQKPSRDICQRGTSLTIQCQVDSQVTMMFWYRQQPGQSLTLIATANQGSEATYESGFVIDKFPISRPNLTFSTLTVSNMSPEDSSIYLCSVHKDRNTEAFFGQGTRLTVV.

The chain recombines TRBV6-5 with TRBJ1-5; D call uncertain. The CDR3 sequence is 15 residues long. Between the trimmed V and J ends, which lost 6 bases and 6 bases, there was a span of 18 bases. Germline CDR1 and CDR2: MNHEY and SVGAGI. CDR3 DNA: TGTGCCAGCAGCCCGGCGGGGATTCGGAGTCAGCCCCAGCATTTT. Protein: CASSPAGIRSQPQHF.

The V call is TRBV10-3, the J call TRBJ2-5; 10 nucleotides align to TRBD1. The CDR3 is 15 amino acids. The V gene end was trimmed by 6 bases and the J gene end by 5 bases; junction bases not matched to a gene: 9. In germline, CDR1 is ENHRY, CDR2 SYGVKD. The CDR3 region is CAIRGQGSLMETQYF. The CDR3 DNA sequence: TGTGCCATCAGGGGACAGGGGAGTTTGATGGAGACCCAGTACTTC.

This clone was recorded only once. V is TRBV2 and J is TRBJ1-5, with D hard to call. CDR1 and CDR2 from the germline V gene are SNHLY and FYNNEI. The CDR3 extends over 15 amino acids. Trimming removed 4 bases from V and 2 bases from J, with 12 bases in between. CDR3 DNA: TGTGCCAGCAGTGCCAACAGAGCCCGCAATCAGCCCCAGCATTTT. Its translation is CASSANRARNQPQHF.

The genes are TRBV6-1 and TRBJ2-7; 8 nucleotides align to TRBD1. Germline trimming cut 6 bases from V and 6 bases from J; bases unmatched to any gene: 10. CDR1 is MNHNS, CDR2 SASEGT, per germline. The CDR3 runs to 14 residues. CDR3 in DNA: TGTGCCAGCAGGAAAGGACAGGGAGTCTCCGAGCAGTACTTC. This encodes CASRKGQGVSEQYF.

The rearrangement links TRBV10-3 to TRBJ2-5, with 9 bases aligning to TRBD1. The CDR3 loop spans 18 amino acids. After removal of 0 bases from V and 2 bases from J, the junction contained 10 bases not matched to a gene. CDR1 and CDR2 from the germline V gene are ENHRY and SYGVKD. The CDR3 sequence is CAISESITGTGIQETQYF. CDR3 bases: TGTGCCATCAGTGAGTCGATAACCGGGACAGGGATTCAAGAGACCCAGTACTTC.

V gene TRBV11-2 combines with J gene TRBJ2-1; 11 nucleotides line up with TRBD2. The V gene end was trimmed by 5 bases and the J gene end by 5 bases; junction bases not matched to a gene: 5. This CDR3 spans 15 amino acids. The germline V gene encodes CDR1 SGHAT and CDR2 FQNNGV. The CDR3 bases are TGTGCCAGCAGCGTTAGCGGGGGGGCCCACAATGAGCAGTTCTTC. Translating it yields CASSVSGGAHNEQFF.

Only one count was recorded for this clone. The rearrangement joins TRBV6-5 to TRBJ1-2; D ambiguous. Trimming removed 1 base at V and 0 bases at J, with 6 bases between. The CDR3 consists of 14 residues. CDR1 and CDR2 (germline): MNHEY, SVGAGI. The CDR3 loop is CASSYLAANYGYTF. In DNA, the CDR3 is TGTGCCAGCAGTTACTTGGCAGCTAACTATGGCTACACCTTC.

The chain has TRBV5-1 and TRBJ1-3; tentative D call: TRBD1 (6 bases). Trimming pared 0 bases from V and 0 bases from J, leaving 10 bases between. CDR1 SGHRS and CDR2 YFSETQ come from the germline V gene. CDR3 length equals 16 residues. The CDR3 region is CASSLDGQYSGNTIYF. The CDR3 DNA reads as TGCGCCAGCAGCTTGGATGGACAGTACTCTGGAAACACCATATATTTT.

This chain links TRBV6-4 with TRBJ2-3, with D perhaps TRBD2 (6 bases). The V end was cut by 2 bases, the J end by 1 base, with 10 bases between. CDR1 and CDR2 (germline): MRHNA, SNTAGT. The CDR3 is made up of 15 amino acids. The CDR3 DNA follows: TGTGCCAGCAGTGACGGAGGGGCTGGCACAGATACGCAGTATTTT. It is translated as CASSDGGAGTDTQYF.

The genes are TRBV11-2 and TRBJ1-5, with D possibly TRBD1 on 5 matching bases. The germline V and J ends were trimmed by 1 base and 11 bases, with 9 bases remaining between them. The CDR3 sequence is 12 residues long. Germline assignment: CDR1 SGHAT and CDR2 FQNNGV. CDR3 sequence: CASSLVGTAQHF. CDR3 coding DNA: TGTGCCAGCAGCTTAGTCGGGACTGCCCAGCATTTT. Together with reference TRBV11-2 and TRBJ1-5, the CDR3 gives the full variable domain: EAGVAQSPRYKIIEKRQSVAFWCNPISGHATLYWYQQILGQGPKLLIQFQNNGVVDDSQLPKDRFSAERLKGVDSTLKIQPAKLEDSAVYLCASSLVGTAQHFGDGTRLSIL.

The rearrangement links TRBV6-5 to TRBJ2-7; D is perhaps TRBD1 (6 bases). Trimming took 5 bases from V and 6 from J, leaving 11 bases between them. CDR3 length: 12 amino acids. Germline CDR1 reads MNHEY; CDR2 reads SVGAGI. CDR3 DNA sequence: TGTGCCAGCAGTACCGCCAGGGGCGAGCAGTACTTC. Protein product: CASSTARGEQYF.

The chain uses TRBV5-1 and TRBJ2-2; TRBD1 might be the D (6 bases). Deletions cut 5 bases from V and 4 bases from J, with 15 bases between. Germline loops: CDR1 SGHRS, CDR2 YFSETQ. The CDR3 sequence is 15 residues long. In DNA form, the CDR3 reads TGCGCCAGCAGTTACAGGACAGATTTCACCGGGGAGCTGTTTTTT. Encoded protein: CASSYRTDFTGELFF.

V gene TRBV2 combines with J gene TRBJ2-1; the match to TRBD1 covers 7 bases. Germline trimming cut 6 bases from V and 6 bases from J; bases unmatched to any gene: 8. This CDR3 is 14 amino acids long. Germline V gene data show CDR1 as SNHLY and CDR2 as FYNNEI. The DNA of the CDR3 is TGTGCCAGCAGGGACCTAGGGGGCTTCAATGAGCAGTTCTTC. It encodes CASRDLGGFNEQFF.

This rearrangement joins TRBV4-1 to TRBJ2-3, with D possibly matching TRBD2 (5 bases). This CDR3 has 15 residues. V lost 4 bases, J lost 4 bases, and 15 bases lay in between. Per the germline V gene, CDR1 is MGHRA and CDR2 is YSYEKL. CDR3 coding DNA: TGCGCCAGCAGCCCCCGAAGGGAGAGGCCAGATACGCAGTATTTT. This sequence encodes CASSPRRERPDTQYF.

This rearrangement joins TRBV5-6 to TRBJ2-5, with a tentative D call TRBD2 (6 bases). CDR1 and CDR2 from the germline V gene are SGHDT and YYEEEE. V was shortened by 1 base and J by 5 bases, with 21 bases between the two germline ends. CDR3 length equals 17 residues. CDR3 residues: CASSLSILGRSGETQYF. The CDR3 bases are TGTGCCAGCAGCTTGTCGATACTGGGGAGGTCGGGGGAGACCCAGTACTTC.

The chain recombines TRBV19 with TRBJ1-5; the D gene is possibly TRBD1 (5 bases). The V gene's germline CDR1 is LNHDA and CDR2 SQIVND (reference sequence). This CDR3 spans 15 amino acids. The ends were cut back, 4 bases at V and 6 bases at J, with 16 bases in the middle. The CDR3 here is CASSTGLLMGQPQHF. The CDR3 DNA reads TGTGCCAGTAGTACGGGACTCTTAATGGGTCAGCCCCAGCATTTT.

This clone has only a few counts. The chain links TRBV9 to TRBJ1-2, with D perhaps TRBD1 (5 bases). The ends were cut back, 4 bases at V and 4 bases at J, with 11 bases in the middle. The germline V gene encodes CDR1 SGDLS and CDR2 YYNGEE. The CDR3 is made up of 13 amino acids. The CDR3 sequence is CASSLTVTYGYTF. CDR3 coding DNA: TGTGCCAGCAGCTTGACAGTCACCTATGGCTACACCTTC. The variable domain in full, completed from reference TRBV9 and TRBJ1-2, reads DSGVTQTPKHLITATGQRVTLRCSPRSGDLSVYWYQQSLDQGLQFLIQYYNGEERAKGNILERFSAQQFPDLHSELNLSSLELGDSALYFCASSLTVTYGYTFGSGTRLTVV.

The chain combines TRBV19 with TRBJ1-5; D not resolved. This CDR3 region has 14 residues. The ends were cut back, 5 bases at V and 6 bases at J, with 14 bases in the middle. CDR1 and CDR2 (germline): LNHDA, SQIVND (reference sequence). The CDR3 protein is CASSPTPLGQPQHF. DNA for the CDR3: TGTGCCAGTAGTCCGACACCGTTGGGTCAGCCCCAGCATTTT.

This clone was found a few times. The chain uses TRBV29-1 and TRBJ1-5; D gene ambiguous. Deletions cut 7 bases from V and 5 bases from J, with 15 bases between. CDR1 is SQVTM, CDR2 ANQGSEA, per germline. The CDR3 covers 13 residues. The CDR3 sequence: CSGATEIDQPQHF. CDR3 in DNA: TGCAGCGGAGCCACAGAGATCGATCAGCCCCAGCATTTT.

This clone was detected once. The V call is TRBV5-1, the J call TRBJ2-5; 11 bases align to TRBD1. The CDR3 is made up of 15 amino acids. Germline V gives CDR1 SGHRS, CDR2 YFSETQ. Trimming cost V 4 bases and J 2 bases; bases outside gene matches: 4. In DNA, the CDR3 is TGCGCCAGCAGCACGGGACAGGGGGTACAAGAGACCCAGTACTTC. This codes for CASSTGQGVQETQYF.

This clone has only one observation. This chain connects TRBV11-3 to TRBJ1-1; 8 bases agree with TRBD1. This CDR3 contains 13 residues. Germline CDR1 and CDR2: SGHNT and YENEEA. The V and J ends lost 8 bases and 0 bases, in that order; junction bases with no gene match: 2. The CDR3 DNA is TGTGCCAGCGGACAGGGCATGAACACTGAAGCTTTCTTT. Its protein is CASGQGMNTEAFF. The full variable domain, with the rest looked up from reference TRBV11-3 and TRBJ1-1, is EAGVVQSPRYKIIEKKQPVAFWCNPISGHNTLYWYLQNLGQGPELLIRYENEEAVDDSQLPKDRFSAERLKGVDSTLKIQPAELGDSAVYLCASGQGMNTEAFFGQGTRLTVV.

The chain is built from TRBV4-1 and TRBJ2-1; 7 bases match TRBD1. This CDR3 has 16 amino acids. Germline V gene sequence: CDR1 MGHRA, CDR2 YSYEKL. V gave up 1 base and J gave up 4 bases; unmatched junction bases: 7. The CDR3 loop reads CASSQVPGGQYNEQFF. The CDR3, as DNA: TGCGCCAGCAGCCAAGTGCCTGGGGGACAGTACAATGAGCAGTTCTTC.

V and J are TRBV5-4 and TRBJ2-7; a weak D match, TRBD2 (5 bases). The CDR3 runs 14 residues. CDR1 and CDR2 (germline): SGHNT, YYREEE (reference sequence). Trimming removed 1 base at V and 3 bases at J, with 11 bases between. CDR3 amino acids: CASSLSGKHYEQYF. CDR3 DNA: TGTGCCAGCAGCTTGTCCGGGAAGCACTACGAGCAGTACTTC.